These 9 T cell receptor beta chains were sequenced from one sample in a study of CD8 T cells in Susac syndrome. With random hexamers, reverse transcription was performed on about 0.45 to 1 ug of RNA. MiXCR, run by TCRdb on the immunoSEQ multiplex PCR reads, gives a single entry per CDR3 protein. The profile shows about 140,000 distinct CDR3 sequences, 85% to 95% of them singletons. The sample taken for sequencing was CD8+ T cells from PBMCs. These receptor sequences come from a human donor in good health.

This clonotype was detected only once. The chain carries TRBV18 and TRBJ2-7, with D uncertain. V lost 2 bases, J lost 0 bases, and 14 bases lay in between. CDR1 and CDR2 from the germline V gene are KGHSH and LQKENI. The CDR3 has 16 amino acids. DNA of the CDR3: TGTGCCAGCTCACCAGAAGGTGTGACTCTCTCCTACGAGCAGTACTTC. It yields the protein CASSPEGVTLSYEQYF.

The chain has TRBV7-9 and TRBJ2-5; weak D call: TRBD2 (6 bases). The CDR3 length is 14 residues. V lost 1 base and J 6 bases, leaving 12 bases between the germline ends. The V gene's germline CDR1 is SEHNR and CDR2 FQNEAQ (reference sequence). The CDR3 here is CASSLGPGVQTQYF. In nucleotides, the CDR3 is TGTGCCAGCAGCTTAGGGCCGGGAGTACAGACCCAGTACTTC.

CDR3 amino acids: CASSSLAGGPSDTQYF. The CDR3 DNA reads as TGTGCCAGCAGTTCCCTAGCGGGAGGGCCCTCGGATACGCAGTATTTT. The genes are TRBV27 and TRBJ2-3; 12 bases match TRBD2. Looked up from germline, CDR1 is MNHEY and CDR2 is SMNVEV (reference sequence). This CDR3 comprises 16 residues. V lost 4 bases and J lost 6; bases outside the gene matches: 8.

The chain joins TRBV7-9 to TRBJ2-7; TRBD2 might be the D (6 bases). The CDR3 is made up of 14 amino acids. Between the trimmed V and J ends, which lost 6 bases and 4 bases, there was a span of 16 bases. Per germline, CDR1 SEHNR and CDR2 FQNEAQ (reference sequence). This CDR3 is CASSFGGEGYEQYF. The DNA for the CDR3 is TGTGCCAGCAGTTTCGGGGGTGAAGGGTACGAGCAGTACTTC.

The chain links TRBV7-9 to TRBJ2-1, with 7 bases aligning to TRBD2. This CDR3 spans 15 amino acids. The junction had 8 bases not matched to a gene; V was cut back by 1 base and J by 8 bases. CDR1 is SEHNR and CDR2 is FQNEAQ in the germline V gene (reference sequence). Here the CDR3 DNA reads TGTGCCAGCAGCTTAGGACGTGGGAGCGGGGATGAGCAGTTCTTC. It yields the protein CASSLGRGSGDEQFF. Complete variable domain (other parts from reference TRBV7-9 and TRBJ2-1): DTGVSQNPRHKITKRGQNVTFRCDPISEHNRLYWYRQTLGQGPEFLTYFQNEAQLEKSRLLSDRFSAERPKGSFSTLEIQRTEQGDSAMYLCASSLGRGSGDEQFFGPGTRLTVL.

This clonotype appeared a single time. The CDR3 DNA follows: TGTGCCAGCAGCTTTAGGGATGGAGAGACCCAGTACTTC. It translates to CASSFRDGETQYF. The chain has TRBV7-8 and TRBJ2-5; no clear D gene. Germline assignment: CDR1 SGHVS and CDR2 FQNEAQ. Trimming stripped 3 bases from V and 4 bases from J, with 9 bases between. CDR3 length: 13 residues.

This chain links TRBV19 with TRBJ2-3; TRBD2 matches 9 bases. Trimming took 3 bases from V and 0 from J; bases not matched to a gene: 1. The CDR3 spans 15 residues. The germline CDR1 and CDR2 sequences are LNHDA and SQIVND (reference sequence). The CDR3 sequence is CASSITSGSTDTQYF. The CDR3 DNA follows: TGTGCCAGTAGTATCACTAGCGGGAGCACAGATACGCAGTATTTT. The whole variable domain, filled in from reference TRBV19 and TRBJ2-3, reads DGGITQSPKYLFRKEGQNVTLSCEQNLNHDAMYWYRQDPGQGLRLIYYSQIVNDFQKGDIAEGYSVSREKKESFPLTVTSAQKNPTAFYLCASSITSGSTDTQYFGPGTRLTVL.

The rearrangement links TRBV27 to TRBJ2-7, with D possibly TRBD1 on 6 matching bases. V shed 5 bases and J shed 2 bases, with 16 bases lying between them. Looked up from germline, CDR1 is MNHEY and CDR2 is SMNVEV (reference sequence). This CDR3 region has 15 residues. CDR3 coding DNA: TGTGCCAGCAGTACACGGGACAAACTCACCTACGAGCAGTACTTC. This gives the protein CASSTRDKLTYEQYF.

The V gene is TRBV28, the J gene TRBJ2-5, with D uncertain. Germline values: CDR1 MDHEN, CDR2 SYDVKM. V was cut by 5 bases and J by 0 bases, with 7 bases left in between. The length of the CDR3 is 13 residues. In DNA form, the CDR3 reads TGTGCCAGCAGTCGTGCATACCAAGAGACCCAGTACTTC. It specifies CASSRAYQETQYF.